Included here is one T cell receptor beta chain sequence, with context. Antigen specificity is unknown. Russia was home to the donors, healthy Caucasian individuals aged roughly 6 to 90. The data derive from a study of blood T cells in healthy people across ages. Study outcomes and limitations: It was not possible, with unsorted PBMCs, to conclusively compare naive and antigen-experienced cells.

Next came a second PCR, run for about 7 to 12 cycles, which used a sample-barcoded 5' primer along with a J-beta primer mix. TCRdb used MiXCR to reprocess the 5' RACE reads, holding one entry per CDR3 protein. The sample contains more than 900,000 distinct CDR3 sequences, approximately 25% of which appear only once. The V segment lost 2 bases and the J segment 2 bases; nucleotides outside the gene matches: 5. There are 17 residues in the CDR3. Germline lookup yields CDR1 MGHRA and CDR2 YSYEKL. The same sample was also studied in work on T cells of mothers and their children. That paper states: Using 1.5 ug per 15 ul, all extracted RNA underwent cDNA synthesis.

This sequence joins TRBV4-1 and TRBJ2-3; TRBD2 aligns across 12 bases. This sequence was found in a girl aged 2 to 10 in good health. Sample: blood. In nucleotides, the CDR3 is TGCGCCAGCAGCCAAAGAGGACTAGCGGGAAACACAGATACGCAGTATTTT. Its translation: CASSQRGLAGNTDTQYF.